These 21 T cell receptor beta chains were sequenced from one sample in a study of blood T cell repertoires in COVID-19. Assay: immunoSEQ multiplex PCR; the TCRdb copy retains only in-frame clones and omits some. There are more than 70,000 clones in the sample; about nine tenths occur only once, and roughly 9% lies in the top ten. Sequenced input: peripheral blood. These receptors came from a man aged 45-65 years with acute or convalescent COVID-19.

CDR3 sequence reads: CASSLEGNREKAFF. Here the CDR3 DNA reads TGCGCCAGCAGCTTGGAGGGGAACAGGGAGAAAGCTTTCTTT. The chain carries TRBV5-1 and TRBJ1-1; D might be TRBD1 (6 bases). Between the trimmed V and J ends, which lost 0 bases and 9 bases, there was a span of 15 bases. The CDR3 runs 14 residues. CDR1 SGHRS and CDR2 YFSETQ come from the germline V gene.

This chain connects TRBV3-1 (or the pseudogene TRBV3-2) to TRBJ1-4, with D tentatively TRBD1 (5 bases). This CDR3 has 15 amino acids. Germline CDR1 is LGHDT and CDR2 is YNNKEL (reference sequence). V lost 2 bases and J lost 4, with 11 bases in between. The CDR3 region is CASSQYSGNNEKLFF. CDR3 nucleotides: TGTGCCAGCAGCCAATATTCAGGGAATAATGAAAAACTGTTTTTT.

The chain joins TRBV19 to TRBJ2-6; D is unclear. Per germline, CDR1 LNHDA and CDR2 SQIVND (reference sequence). Trimming pared 5 bases from V and 3 bases from J, leaving 14 bases between. The CDR3 loop spans 16 amino acids. In DNA form, the CDR3 reads TGTGCCAGTAGTCCCCGCCGAGGTGGTGGGGCCAACGTCCTGACTTTC. Encoded protein: CASSPRRGGGANVLTF.

J is TRBJ2-3 and V is TRBV7-2; D remains ambiguous. The CDR3 loop spans 16 amino acids. CDR1 and CDR2 (germline): SGHTA, FQGNSA. Trimming pared 5 bases from V and 0 bases from J, leaving 15 bases between. In DNA form, the CDR3 reads TGTGCCAGCAGCCTCGGTTTAACGACTAGCACAGATACGCAGTATTTT. Translating gives CASSLGLTTSTDTQYF.

This clone came up once. The rearrangement joins TRBV2 to TRBJ1-5; 8 positions agree with TRBD1. The CDR3 runs to 14 residues. In germline, CDR1 is SNHLY, CDR2 FYNNEI. Trimming cost V 7 bases and J 2 bases; bases outside gene matches: 4. The CDR3 region has the DNA TGTGCCAGCACCATGACAGGGGGCAATCAGCCCCAGCATTTT. It yields the protein CASTMTGGNQPQHF. Full variable domain (outside the CDR3, taken from reference TRBV2 and TRBJ1-5): EPEVTQTPSHQVTQMGQEVILRCVPISNHLYFYWYRQILGQKVEFLVSFYNNEISEKSEIFDDQFSVERPDGSNFTLKIRSTKLEDSAMYFCASTMTGGNQPQHFGDGTRLSIL.

CDR3 amino acids: CSVARDSLYGYTF. CDR3 bases: TGCAGCGTTGCCAGGGACTCACTCTATGGCTACACCTTC. The rearrangement joins TRBV29-1 to TRBJ1-2, with D perhaps TRBD1 (5 bases). The CDR3 sequence is 13 residues long. The V gene's germline CDR1 is SQVTM and CDR2 ANQGSEA. Between the trimmed V and J ends, which lost 4 bases and 4 bases, there was a span of 13 bases. Full variable domain (rest looked up from reference TRBV29-1 and TRBJ1-2): SAVISQKPSRDICQRGTSLTIQCQVDSQVTMMFWYRQQPGQSLTLIATANQGSEATYESGFVIDKFPISRPNLTFSTLTVSNMSPEDSSIYLCSVARDSLYGYTFGSGTRLTVV.

The V call is TRBV24-1, the J call TRBJ2-1, with TRBD1 matching 8 bases. Trimming took 5 bases from V and 4 from J; bases not matched to a gene: 9. The CDR3 runs to 16 residues. Germline V gene data show CDR1 as KGHDR and CDR2 as SFDVKD. CDR3 in DNA: TGTGCCACCAGTGGGCAGTCAGGGGGCGCGTACAATGAGCAGTTCTTC. Translated, it gives CATSGQSGGAYNEQFF.

The V gene is TRBV7-8, the J gene TRBJ2-1; TRBD2 agrees at 13 bases. The CDR3 runs 15 residues. Germline assignment: CDR1 SGHVS and CDR2 FQNEAQ. Trimming took 5 bases from V and 9 from J; bases not matched to a gene: 7. The DNA of the CDR3 is TGTGCCAGCAGCACCTGGACTAGCGGGGGAACTGAGCAGTTCTTC. This sequence encodes CASSTWTSGGTEQFF.

The V and J genes are TRBV5-1 and TRBJ2-1; D uncertain. The germline V gene has CDR1 SGHRS and CDR2 YFSETQ. There are 18 residues in the CDR3. Trimming shortened V by 1 base and J by 5 bases, and 22 bases separated the two germline ends. The CDR3 sequence: CASSLFHIGFRNDNEQFF. DNA of the CDR3: TGCGCCAGCAGCTTGTTTCACATCGGGTTCCGAAATGACAATGAGCAGTTCTTC. The entire variable domain, with the rest obtained from reference TRBV5-1 and TRBJ2-1, is as follows: KAGVTQTPRYLIKTRGQQVTLSCSPISGHRSVSWYQQTPGQGLQFLFEYFSETQRNKGNFPGRFSGRQFSNSRSEMNVSTLELGDSALYLCASSLFHIGFRNDNEQFFGPGTRLTVL.

The J gene is TRBJ2-5, the V gene TRBV9; D may be TRBD2 (6 bases). This CDR3 contains 15 residues. The germline V gene has CDR1 SGDLS and CDR2 YYNGEE. Trimming shortened V by 0 bases and J by 0 bases, and 9 bases separated the two germline ends. The CDR3 sequence is CASSVGGANQETQYF. CDR3 nucleotide sequence: TGTGCCAGCAGCGTAGGCGGGGCCAACCAAGAGACCCAGTACTTC.

This chain joins TRBV15 and TRBJ2-7; 8 bases fit TRBD1. V trimming: 7 bases; J trimming: 1 base; junction bases outside the gene matches: 6. From germline, CDR1 is LNHNV and CDR2 YYDKDF (reference sequence). The CDR3 length is 14 residues. CDR3: CATTPGGLSYEQYF. For the CDR3, the DNA is TGTGCCACCACCCCAGGGGGCTTATCCTACGAGCAGTACTTC.

This chain joins TRBV2 and TRBJ2-7; 10 bases are a match to TRBD1. The CDR3 contains 14 residues. Germline CDR1 reads SNHLY; CDR2 reads FYNNEI. Trimming at V came to 6 bases and at J to 0 bases, leaving 2 bases not matched to a gene. The CDR3 DNA reads TGTGCCAGCAGGAGGACAGGGGGCTCCTACGAGCAGTACTTC. It is translated as CASRRTGGSYEQYF.

V gene TRBV6-6 combines with J gene TRBJ1-4; possibly TRBD1 for D (5 bases). The CDR3 has 12 residues. V lost 5 bases and J 8 bases, leaving 9 bases between the germline ends. Germline values: CDR1 MNHNY, CDR2 SVGAGI (reference sequence). Here the CDR3 reads CASSPREEKLFF. CDR3 DNA: TGTGCCAGCAGTCCCAGGGAAGAAAAACTGTTTTTT.

V and J are TRBV19 and TRBJ1-6; D is uncertain. The CDR3 consists of 12 residues. The germline V gene has CDR1 LNHDA and CDR2 SQIVND (reference sequence). V was shortened by 3 bases and J by 8 bases, with 5 bases between the two germline ends. The CDR3 coding sequence is TGTGCCAGTAGTATCCTCGATTCACCCCTCCACTTT. Its translation: CASSILDSPLHF.

This chain uses TRBV30 with TRBJ2-5; 10 nucleotides line up with TRBD2. The trim removed 2 bases at V and 5 bases at J, leaving 5 bases unmatched. Germline values: CDR1 GTSNPN, CDR2 SVGIG (reference sequence). This CDR3 region has 14 residues. CDR3 sequence reads: CAWSPGLALETQYF. In DNA, the CDR3 is TGTGCCTGGAGTCCGGGACTAGCGTTGGAGACCCAGTACTTC.

The rearrangement uses TRBV27 and TRBJ2-3, with 7 bases that match TRBD2. The V segment lost 8 bases and the J segment 2 bases; nucleotides outside the gene matches: 10. Germline loops: CDR1 MNHEY, CDR2 SMNVEV (reference sequence). The CDR3 spans 15 residues. CDR3: CASSQASGLTDTQYF. CDR3 nucleotide sequence: TGTGCCAGCTCCCAGGCTAGCGGACTCACAGATACGCAGTATTTT.

V and J are TRBV9 and TRBJ1-3; 12 nucleotides match TRBD1. The CDR3 runs 16 residues. Germline lookup yields CDR1 SGDLS and CDR2 YYNGEE. J lost 6 bases, V lost 2 bases, and 6 bases had no gene match. Here the CDR3 reads CASSVGTGGDQNTIYF. The CDR3 DNA reads TGTGCCAGCAGCGTTGGGACAGGGGGCGATCAAAACACCATATATTTT.

The chain is built from TRBV5-1 and TRBJ2-3; perhaps TRBD1 as D (5 bases). V was pared by 4 bases and J by 2 bases, with 11 bases between. Germline V CDR1 and CDR2: SGHRS, YFSETQ. The CDR3 extends over 14 amino acids. CDR3 region: CASSQAGHTDTQYF. The DNA of the CDR3 is TGCGCCAGCAGCCAAGCCGGACACACAGATACGCAGTATTTT.

CDR3 sequence reads: CASSFGGAGNEQFF. As DNA, the CDR3 is TGCGCCAGCAGCTTCGGGGGGGCCGGCAATGAGCAGTTCTTC. The J gene is TRBJ2-1, the V gene TRBV5-1; 8 nucleotides align to TRBD2. CDR3 length equals 14 residues. Germline-derived CDR1 and CDR2 are SGHRS and YFSETQ. The ends lost 2 bases at V and 6 bases at J; junction bases unmatched: 4.

CDR3 bases: TGTGCCAGCAGCAGAGGAGGGTGGGGTGAAAAACTGTTTTTT. Its protein is CASSRGGWGEKLFF. The V and J genes are TRBV9 and TRBJ1-4; no definite D call. Germline assignment: CDR1 SGDLS and CDR2 YYNGEE. V was pared by 4 bases and J by 7 bases, with 14 bases between. The CDR3 spans 14 residues.

The chain uses TRBV6-6 and TRBJ1-1; D remains unclear. Germline loops: CDR1 MNHNY, CDR2 SVGAGI (reference sequence). V was trimmed by 7 bases and J by 0 bases, leaving 18 bases between them. The CDR3 loop spans 16 amino acids. The CDR3 DNA sequence: TGTGCCAGCATTAGGACGGTGAGGGCCGTGAACACTGAAGCTTTCTTT. Amino acids: CASIRTVRAVNTEAFF.